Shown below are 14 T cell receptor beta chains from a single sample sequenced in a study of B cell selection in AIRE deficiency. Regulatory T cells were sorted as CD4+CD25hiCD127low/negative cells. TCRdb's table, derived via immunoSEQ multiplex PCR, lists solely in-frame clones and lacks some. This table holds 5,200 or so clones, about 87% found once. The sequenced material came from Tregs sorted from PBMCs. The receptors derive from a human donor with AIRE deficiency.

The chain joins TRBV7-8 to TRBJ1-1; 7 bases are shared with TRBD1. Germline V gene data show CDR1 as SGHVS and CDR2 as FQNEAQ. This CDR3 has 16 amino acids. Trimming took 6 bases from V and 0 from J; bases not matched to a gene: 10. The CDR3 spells CASREYRGGLNTEAFF. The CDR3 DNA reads TGTGCCAGCAGGGAGTACAGGGGAGGTTTGAACACTGAAGCTTTCTTT.

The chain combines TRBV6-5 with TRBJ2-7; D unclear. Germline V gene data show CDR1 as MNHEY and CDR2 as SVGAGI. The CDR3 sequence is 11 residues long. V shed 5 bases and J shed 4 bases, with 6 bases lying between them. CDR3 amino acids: CASSKQYEQYF. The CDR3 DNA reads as TGTGCCAGCAGTAAACAGTACGAGCAGTACTTC.

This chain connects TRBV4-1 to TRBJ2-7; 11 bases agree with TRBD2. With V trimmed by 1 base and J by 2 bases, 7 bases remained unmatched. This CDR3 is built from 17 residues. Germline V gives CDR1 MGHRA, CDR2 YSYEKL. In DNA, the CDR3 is TGCGCCAGCAGCCAAGTTAGCGGGAGGGCCGGGACCTACGAGCAGTACTTC. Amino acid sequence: CASSQVSGRAGTYEQYF.

CDR3 residues: CASSEVWQIHQETQYF. The CDR3 coding sequence is TGTGCCAGCAGTGAAGTCTGGCAGATTCATCAAGAGACCCAGTACTTC. This rearrangement joins TRBV6-1 to TRBJ2-5; D is uncertain. This CDR3 comprises 16 residues. The germline gives CDR1 MNHNS, CDR2 SASEGT. Trimming stripped 1 base from V and 2 bases from J, with 14 bases between.

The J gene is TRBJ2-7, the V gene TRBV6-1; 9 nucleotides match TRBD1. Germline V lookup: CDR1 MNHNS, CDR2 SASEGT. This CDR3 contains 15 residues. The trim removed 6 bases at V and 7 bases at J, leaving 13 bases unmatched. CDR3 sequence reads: CASRDRDRVGGEQYF. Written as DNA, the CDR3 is TGTGCCAGCAGAGACAGGGACAGGGTTGGGGGAGAGCAGTACTTC.

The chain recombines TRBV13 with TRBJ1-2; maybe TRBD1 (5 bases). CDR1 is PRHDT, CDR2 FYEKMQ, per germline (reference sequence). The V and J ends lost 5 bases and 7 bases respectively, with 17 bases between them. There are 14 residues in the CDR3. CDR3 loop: CASSNRQRMSGYTF. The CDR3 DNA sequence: TGTGCCAGCAGCAATAGACAGAGAATGAGTGGCTACACCTTC.

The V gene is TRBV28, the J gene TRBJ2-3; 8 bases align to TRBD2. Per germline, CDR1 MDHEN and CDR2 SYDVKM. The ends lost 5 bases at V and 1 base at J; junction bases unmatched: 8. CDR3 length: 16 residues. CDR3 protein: CASSQAGGLRTDTQYF. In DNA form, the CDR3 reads TGTGCCAGCAGTCAGGCGGGGGGCCTTCGCACAGATACGCAGTATTTT.

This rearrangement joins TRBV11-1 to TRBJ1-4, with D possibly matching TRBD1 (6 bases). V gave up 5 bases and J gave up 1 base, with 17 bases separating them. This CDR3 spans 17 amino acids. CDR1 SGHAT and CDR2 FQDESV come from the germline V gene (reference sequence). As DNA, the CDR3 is TGTGCCAGCAGCGCGGGACATGGGGCTGTAACTAATGAAAAACTGTTTTTT. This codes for CASSAGHGAVTNEKLFF.

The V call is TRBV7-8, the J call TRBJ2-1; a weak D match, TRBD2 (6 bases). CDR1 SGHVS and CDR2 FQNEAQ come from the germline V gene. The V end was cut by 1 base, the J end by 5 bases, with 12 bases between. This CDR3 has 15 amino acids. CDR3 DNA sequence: TGTGCCAGCAGCTTAGTCGGTAGCGGAAACAATGAGCAGTTCTTC. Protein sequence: CASSLVGSGNNEQFF.

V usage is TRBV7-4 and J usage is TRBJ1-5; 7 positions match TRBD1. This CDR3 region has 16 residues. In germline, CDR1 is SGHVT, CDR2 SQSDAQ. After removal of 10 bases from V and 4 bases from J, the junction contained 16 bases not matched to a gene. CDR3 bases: TGTGCCAACGGCGATGGGATGGGGACAGATAATCAGCCCCAGCATTTT. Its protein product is CANGDGMGTDNQPQHF.

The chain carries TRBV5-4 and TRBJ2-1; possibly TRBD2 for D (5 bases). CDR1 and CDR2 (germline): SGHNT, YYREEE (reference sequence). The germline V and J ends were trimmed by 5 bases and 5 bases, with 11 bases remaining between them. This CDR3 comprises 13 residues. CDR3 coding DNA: TGTGCCAGCAGTATTAAGCGGAACAATGAGCAGTTCTTC. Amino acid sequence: CASSIKRNNEQFF.

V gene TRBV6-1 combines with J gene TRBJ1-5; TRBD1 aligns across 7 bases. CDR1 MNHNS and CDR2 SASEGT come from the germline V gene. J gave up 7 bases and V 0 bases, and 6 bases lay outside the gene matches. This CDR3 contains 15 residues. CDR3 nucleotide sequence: TGTGCCAGCAGTGAAGCGTGGCAGGGGGTCCAGCCCCAGCATTTT. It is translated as CASSEAWQGVQPQHF.

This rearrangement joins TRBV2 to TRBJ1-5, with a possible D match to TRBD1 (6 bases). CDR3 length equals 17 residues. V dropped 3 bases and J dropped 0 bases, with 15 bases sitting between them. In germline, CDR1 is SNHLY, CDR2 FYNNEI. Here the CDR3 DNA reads TGTGCCAGCAGTGATCTCGGACAGCATAGTAGCAATCAGCCCCAGCATTTT. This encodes CASSDLGQHSSNQPQHF.

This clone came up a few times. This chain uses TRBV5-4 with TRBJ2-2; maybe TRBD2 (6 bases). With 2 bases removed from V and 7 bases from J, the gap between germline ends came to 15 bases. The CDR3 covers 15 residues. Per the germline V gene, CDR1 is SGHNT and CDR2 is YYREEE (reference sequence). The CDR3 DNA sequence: TGTGCCAGCAGCTTTTTGGGGGAGGCCGGCGGGGAGCTGTTTTTT. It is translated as CASSFLGEAGGELFF.